This T cell receptor beta chain was found in a study of T cells after yellow fever vaccination. Study in general: Fractions of low cell number were prepared using SMART-Seq v4 Ultra Low Input. Study observations and caveats: A small proportion of clonotypes was detected in both the CD4 and CD8 compartments. The study re-detected most primary-vaccination clones after the booster (96% CD4, around 90% CD8).

There are many counts of this clonotype. Its specificity is unknown. CDR3 length: 13 residues. Deletions cut 7 bases from V and 11 bases from J, with 20 bases between. The V gene's germline CDR1 is MDHEN and CDR2 SYDVKM. TCRdb redid the calling of the 5' RACE reads with MiXCR, one entry per CDR3 protein. The sample carries about 140,000 distinct CDR3 sequences, approximately 6.6% recorded once. The starting material was CD4+ T cells sorted from PBMCs, obtained 10 days after the yellow fever booster vaccination. The chain links TRBV28 to TRBJ1-1; a weak D match, TRBD1 (6 bases). The sequence was obtained from a man aged 25-45 years who received the YFV17D yellow fever vaccine. The CDR3: CASTLSGAKGAFF. For the CDR3, the DNA is TGTGCCAGCACCCTTTCAGGGGCAAAGGGGGCTTTCTTT.